This paragraph covers one TCR beta chain sequence. This sample was taken from a study of control samples from healthy donors and cancer patients. Data came from immunoSEQ multiplex PCR; TCRdb stores just in-frame clones and leaves some out. The table has around 180,000 clones, around 90% seen once. The CDR3 is made up of 16 amino acids. Per germline, CDR1 LGHDT and CDR2 YNNKEL (reference sequence). The ends were cut back, 1 base at V and 7 bases at J, with 19 bases in the middle. Sequencing input: blood. The TCR sequence derives from a woman aged 25-40 years in good health. The rearrangement joins TRBV3-1 (or the pseudogene TRBV3-2) to TRBJ1-2, with D possibly matching TRBD1 (5 bases). This CDR3 reads CASSQGLGAQPGGYTF. As DNA, the CDR3 is TGTGCCAGCAGCCAAGGTTTAGGGGCGCAGCCCGGTGGCTACACCTTC.